This T cell receptor (beta chain) was captured by sequencing in a study of CD8+ T cells in alopecia areata. Overall study: Each day, treated patients took oral tofacitinib twice, at 5 to 10 mg per dose.

CDR1 and CDR2 (germline): LGHNA, YSLEER. V was shortened by 5 bases and J by 8 bases, with 21 bases between the two germline ends. The CDR3 is made up of 15 amino acids. It was cDNA, reverse transcribed from extracted RNA, that served as the sequencing template. The assay was immunoSEQ multiplex PCR, and TCRdb's table has in-frame clones only and misses some. The sample lists about 190,000 clones; just under 65% were seen once. Study conclusions and caveats: Especially in alopecia totalis/universalis, lesional scalp showed greater clonality than normal scalp did. There were many expanded lesional clones persisting in scalp and blood during tofacitinib.

A word on this clone: Its matching antigen is unknown.

Treatment reported: oral pan-JAK inhibitor, 5-10 mg twice daily. Patients with alopecia areata provided lesional scalp punch biopsies as well as peripheral blood. J is TRBJ1-2 and V is TRBV4-3, with a tentative D call TRBD1 (6 bases). The sequencing here drew on CD4+ T cells sorted from blood, taken at week 49, from a patient treated with tofacitinib. The sequence was obtained from a human donor with alopecia areata. The CDR3 region is CASSAIRGTGFGYTF. CDR3 sequence (DNA): TGCGCCAGCAGCGCCATCAGGGGCACAGGGTTCGGCTACACCTTC.